The 18 T cell receptor beta chains in this list originate from one sample, sequenced in a study of tumor-infiltrating lymphocytes in localized non-small cell lung cancer. Data came from immunoSEQ multiplex PCR; TCRdb stores just in-frame clones and leaves some out. The table has about 6,300 clones, more than 65% seen once. Sequencing was done on a sample of lung tumor tissue. The receptors derive from a human donor with non-small cell lung cancer.

The rearrangement uses TRBV19 and TRBJ2-1, with 9 bases that match TRBD1. CDR1 is LNHDA and CDR2 is SQIVND in the germline V gene (reference sequence). V lost 6 bases to trimming and J lost 6 bases; unmatched junction nucleotides: 6. CDR3 size: 14 residues. The CDR3 reads CASSPGTGINEQFF. CDR3 coding DNA: TGTGCCAGTAGCCCCGGGACAGGGATCAATGAGCAGTTCTTC. The full variable domain, its missing parts supplied by reference TRBV19 and TRBJ2-1, is DGGITQSPKYLFRKEGQNVTLSCEQNLNHDAMYWYRQDPGQGLRLIYYSQIVNDFQKGDIAEGYSVSREKKESFPLTVTSAQKNPTAFYLCASSPGTGINEQFFGPGTRLTVL.

This clone was recorded only once. Other DNA sequences in this sample translate to the same CDR3. V and J are TRBV11-2 and TRBJ1-1, with 9 nucleotides matching TRBD1. This CDR3 spans 14 amino acids. Unmatched junction bases numbered 1, after V lost 3 bases and J lost 2 bases. In germline, CDR1 is SGHAT, CDR2 FQNNGV. The CDR3 reads CASSLGQGNTEAFF. CDR3 coding DNA: TGTGCCAGCAGCTTGGGACAGGGTAACACTGAAGCTTTCTTT.

The rearrangement joins TRBV5-1 to TRBJ2-3; no reliable D call. Trimming stripped 1 base from V and 3 bases from J, with 6 bases between. Germline V gene lookup returns CDR1 SGHRS and CDR2 YFSETQ. The CDR3 covers 13 residues. CDR3 in amino acids: CASSLRGTDTQYF. The CDR3 coding sequence is TGCGCCAGCAGCTTGCGTGGGACAGATACGCAGTATTTT.

The chain carries TRBV6-5 and TRBJ1-4; 7 bases match TRBD1. Germline V gene data show CDR1 as MNHEY and CDR2 as SVGAGI. Losses at the gene ends were 7 bases for V and 7 bases for J; bases not matched to a gene: 9. The CDR3 length is 14 residues. CDR3 coding DNA: TGTGCCAGCACCCCAGCCCAGGGGGGTGAAAAACTGTTTTTT. It translates to CASTPAQGGEKLFF.

This chain uses TRBV29-1 with TRBJ2-1, with TRBD2 matching 9 bases. CDR1 and CDR2 (germline): SQVTM, ANQGSEA. CDR3 size: 17 residues. V shed 3 bases and J 0 bases; nucleotides not matched to a gene: 9. CDR3 amino acids: CSVEGAGGQSSYNEQFF. CDR3 in DNA: TGCAGCGTTGAGGGAGCGGGAGGCCAAAGCTCCTACAATGAGCAGTTCTTC.

The chain combines TRBV7-9 with TRBJ2-1; possibly TRBD1 for D (6 bases). Germline CDR1 is SEHNR and CDR2 is FQNEAQ (reference sequence). The CDR3 consists of 14 residues. Trimming removed 5 bases at V and 5 bases at J, with 13 bases between. This chain's CDR3 is CASSPQDRHNEQFF. Here the CDR3 DNA reads TGTGCCAGCAGCCCCCAGGACAGACACAATGAGCAGTTCTTC. The whole variable domain, filled in from reference TRBV7-9 and TRBJ2-1, reads DTGVSQNPRHKITKRGQNVTFRCDPISEHNRLYWYRQTLGQGPEFLTYFQNEAQLEKSRLLSDRFSAERPKGSFSTLEIQRTEQGDSAMYLCASSPQDRHNEQFFGPGTRLTVL.

The V and J genes are TRBV4-3 and TRBJ2-1; 9 bases fit TRBD2. The CDR3 length is 13 residues. The ends lost 4 bases at V and 10 bases at J; junction bases unmatched: 5. Per the germline V gene, CDR1 is LGHNA and CDR2 is YSLEER. In DNA, the CDR3 is TGCGCCAGCAGCCCGGGACTAGCAAGGGAGCAGTTCTTC. Translating it yields CASSPGLAREQFF.

The genes are TRBV7-9 and TRBJ2-3; maybe TRBD1 (7 bases). The CDR3 contains 16 residues. The germline CDR1 and CDR2 sequences are SEHNR and FQNEAQ (reference sequence). Trimming removed 3 bases from V and 4 bases from J, with 17 bases in between. The DNA for the CDR3 is TGTGCCAGCAGCTTGTGGGGCAGGGGGACTTCAGATACGCAGTATTTT. It yields the protein CASSLWGRGTSDTQYF.

This clone showed up just a few times. V and J are TRBV7-6 and TRBJ2-2; 7 nucleotides match TRBD2. The junction had 2 bases not matched to a gene; V was cut back by 1 base and J by 3 bases. This CDR3 region has 15 residues. Germline V gives CDR1 SGHVS, CDR2 FNYEAQ. The CDR3 DNA follows: TGTGCCAGCAGCTTAGACGGGGGGTACACCGGGGAGCTGTTTTTT. It codes for CASSLDGGYTGELFF.

The genes are TRBV6-5 and TRBJ1-3; a weak D match, TRBD1 (5 bases). V was trimmed by 4 bases and J by 3 bases, leaving 10 bases between them. The CDR3 is 14 amino acids. The germline gives CDR1 MNHEY, CDR2 SVGAGI. CDR3 DNA sequence: TGTGCCAGCAGTTCCCGGGGGGTTGGAAACACCATATATTTT. It yields the protein CASSSRGVGNTIYF.

This chain links TRBV19 with TRBJ1-6; unclear D gene. The CDR3 has 13 amino acids. Trimming took off 3 bases at V and 6 bases at J, with 6 bases between the two ends. CDR1 and CDR2 from the germline V gene are LNHDA and SQIVND (reference sequence). The CDR3: CASSMGVNSPLHF. The CDR3 nucleotides read TGTGCCAGTAGTATGGGAGTTAATTCACCCCTCCACTTT.

There are a few counts of this clone. The chain uses TRBV28 and TRBJ1-1, with 9 bases identical to TRBD1. The V gene end was trimmed by 8 bases and the J gene end by 1 base; junction bases not matched to a gene: 5. Germline assignment: CDR1 MDHEN and CDR2 SYDVKM. The CDR3 sequence is 14 residues long. DNA for the CDR3: TGTGCCAGCGGACCACAGGGGGCGAACACTGAAGCTTTCTTT. It translates to CASGPQGANTEAFF.

The chain recombines TRBV9 with TRBJ2-1; D may match TRBD1 or TRBD2 (5 bases each). The CDR3 loop spans 19 amino acids. V lost 1 base and J lost 1, with 21 bases in between. The germline V gene has CDR1 SGDLS and CDR2 YYNGEE. The CDR3 bases are TGTGCCAGCAGCGTACTTGAGGGACCCATCCTTTCGTCCTACAATGAGCAGTTCTTC. Translation: CASSVLEGPILSSYNEQFF. Full variable domain (missing parts from reference TRBV9 and TRBJ2-1): DSGVTQTPKHLITATGQRVTLRCSPRSGDLSVYWYQQSLDQGLQFLIQYYNGEERAKGNILERFSAQQFPDLHSELNLSSLELGDSALYFCASSVLEGPILSSYNEQFFGPGTRLTVL.

For the CDR3, the DNA is TGCGCCAGCACCTTACAGGATACCGGGGAGCTGTTTTTT. Residues: CASTLQDTGELFF. V and J are TRBV5-1 and TRBJ2-2, with D possibly TRBD1 on 5 matching bases. This CDR3 region has 13 residues. V was shortened by 6 bases and J by 5 bases, with 11 bases between the two germline ends. Germline-derived CDR1 and CDR2 are SGHRS and YFSETQ.

This chain uses TRBV6-6 with TRBJ2-3; D not certain. The CDR3 has 14 amino acids. V dropped 0 bases and J dropped 4 bases, with 8 bases sitting between them. The V gene's germline CDR1 is MNHNY and CDR2 SVGAGI (reference sequence). CDR3 in DNA: TGTGCCAGCAGTTACTCTCAGTCCGCAGATACGCAGTATTTT. This codes for CASSYSQSADTQYF.

Sample share makes this clone large. This chain joins TRBV11-2 and TRBJ2-1; TRBD2 aligns across 11 bases. The junction had 4 bases not matched to a gene; V was cut back by 5 bases and J by 4 bases. This CDR3 is built from 15 residues. Per the germline V gene, CDR1 is SGHAT and CDR2 is FQNNGV. The CDR3 here is CASSLAGGGYNEQFF. For the CDR3, the DNA is TGTGCCAGCAGCCTAGCGGGAGGCGGGTACAATGAGCAGTTCTTC.

The gene calls are TRBV15 and TRBJ2-1; D is unclear. There are 14 residues in the CDR3. The V gene's germline CDR1 is LNHNV and CDR2 YYDKDF (reference sequence). The V end was cut by 0 bases, the J end by 5 bases, with 8 bases between. CDR3 nucleotide sequence: TGTGCCACCAGCAGAGATGGTGGTAACAATGAGCAGTTCTTC. It is translated as CATSRDGGNNEQFF.

This clone has only a few counts. A read error may account for a junction end that differs from germline. As DNA, the CDR3 is TGTGCTAGCAGCTTAGAATTGACCGACCACAATGAGCAGTTCTTC. This gives the protein CASSLELTDHNEQFF. V and J are TRBV7-7 and TRBJ2-1, with D unclear. The CDR3 covers 15 residues. Germline CDR1 reads SSHAT; CDR2 reads FNYEAQ (reference sequence).